The source of this TCR beta chain is a study of glioma-infiltrating T cells after dendritic cell vaccination. For the study at large: Monocyte-derived dendritic cells, cultured seven days with IL-4 and GM-CSF, were pulsed with autologous tumor lysate.

The time point: after dendritic cell vaccination, including at tumor progression/relapse. TCRdb's copy holds only in-frame clones and misses some; the assay was immunoSEQ multiplex PCR. The sample has approximately 85,000 clones, less than 85% seen once. The sequencing here drew on blood, taken after dendritic cell vaccination. This receptor was identified in a human donor with glioblastoma.

Here the CDR3 DNA reads TGTGCCAGCAGCCAAAACAGGGTTTTTGGCTACACCTTC. Protein sequence: CASSQNRVFGYTF. The rearrangement uses TRBV14 and TRBJ1-2; TRBD1 is a possible D gene (6 bases). The CDR3 sequence is 13 residues long. The V gene's germline CDR1 is SGHDN and CDR2 FVKESK. Trimming pared 2 bases from V and 7 bases from J, leaving 11 bases between.